The clone carrying this T cell receptor beta chain was found once. Its antigen is unidentified. The primer mix had 60 Vbeta and 13 Jbeta primers. Here immunoSEQ multiplex PCR was the method, and the copy in TCRdb shows in-frame clones only, minus some. The sample lists over 150,000 clones; 80% were seen once. The CDR3 extends over 15 amino acids. Deletions cut 2 bases from V and 0 bases from J, with 10 bases between. Germline-derived CDR1 and CDR2 are MNHEY and SVGAGI. This entry comes from a study of cytomegalovirus exposure and HLA in healthy donors. Notes on the study in general: Only CMV serostatus was available as immune exposure information. A later analysis, which compared TCR beta chains of equal frequency, found the HLA-associated ones more clonally expanded.

This TCR was sampled from a young man in good health and CMV-seropositive. Sequencing used PBMCs. The V and J genes are TRBV6-5 and TRBJ1-1, with D hard to call. The CDR3 DNA reads as TGTGCCAGCAGTTACGCCCCTAGCATGAACACTGAAGCTTTCTTT. Amino acid sequence: CASSYAPSMNTEAFF.